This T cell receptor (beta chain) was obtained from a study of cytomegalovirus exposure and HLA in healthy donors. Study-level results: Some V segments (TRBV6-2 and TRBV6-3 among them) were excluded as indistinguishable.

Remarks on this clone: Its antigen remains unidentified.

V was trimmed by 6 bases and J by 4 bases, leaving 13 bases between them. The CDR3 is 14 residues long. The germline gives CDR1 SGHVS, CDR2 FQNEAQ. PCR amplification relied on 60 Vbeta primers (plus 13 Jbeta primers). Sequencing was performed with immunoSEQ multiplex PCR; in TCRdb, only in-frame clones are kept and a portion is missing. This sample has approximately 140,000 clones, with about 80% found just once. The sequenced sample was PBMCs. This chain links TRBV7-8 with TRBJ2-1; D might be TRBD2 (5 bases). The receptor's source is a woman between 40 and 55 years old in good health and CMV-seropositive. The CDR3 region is CASRALVSYNEQFF. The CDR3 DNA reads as TGTGCCAGCAGGGCACTAGTTAGTTACAATGAGCAGTTCTTC.